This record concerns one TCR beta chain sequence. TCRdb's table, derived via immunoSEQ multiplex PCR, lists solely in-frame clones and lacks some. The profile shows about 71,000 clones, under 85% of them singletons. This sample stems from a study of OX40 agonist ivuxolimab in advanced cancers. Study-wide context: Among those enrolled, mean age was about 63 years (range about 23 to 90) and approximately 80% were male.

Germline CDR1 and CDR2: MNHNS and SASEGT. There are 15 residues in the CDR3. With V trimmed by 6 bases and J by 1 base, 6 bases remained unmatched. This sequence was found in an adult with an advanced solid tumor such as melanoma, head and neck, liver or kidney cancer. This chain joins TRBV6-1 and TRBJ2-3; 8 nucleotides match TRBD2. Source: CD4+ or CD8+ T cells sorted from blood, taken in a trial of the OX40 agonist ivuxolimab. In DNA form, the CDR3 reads TGTGCCAGCAGCTCCGGGGGGGCCGGCACAGATACGCAGTATTTT. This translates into CASSSGGAGTDTQYF.